A selection of T cell receptor beta chains follows, all from one sample in a study of T-cell memory formation after mild COVID-19. TCRdb reanalysed the 5' RACE reads using MiXCR and keeps one entry per CDR3 protein. The sample includes roughly 610,000 distinct CDR3 sequences, roughly 17% of them seen just once. Specimen: PBMCs or a T cell subset sorted from them (not recorded which). These receptors were taken from an adult woman who had mild COVID-19 (a few samples of this study predate the infection). Cell type and time point are not known. Each CDR3 is given with its conserved first and last residue. The D gene is left open where the match is weak. For some rows the clone size is stated as once, few or many, or as a class when expanded; others skip it.

D: TRBD1
J: TRBJ2-5
V: TRBV12-3/TRBV12-4
size: few
DNA: TGTGCCAGCAGTCCACCCCCGGACAGGGAACAAGAGACCCAGTACTTC
CDR3: CASSPPPDREQETQYF

D: -
J: TRBJ1-3
V: TRBV11-2
size: once
DNA: TGTGCCAGCACTGCCGTCTCTGGAAACACCATATATTTT
CDR3: CASTAVSGNTIYF

D: TRBD2
J: TRBJ2-3
V: TRBV5-5
size: few
DNA: TGTGCCAGCAGGGAATGGACTAGCGGCACAGATACGCAGTATTTT
CDR3: CASREWTSGTDTQYF

D: TRBD1
J: TRBJ1-1
V: TRBV9
size: few
DNA: TGTGCCAGCAGCGGACTTGGGACAGCCTTCACTGAAGCTTTCTTT
CDR3: CASSGLGTAFTEAFF

D: -
J: TRBJ2-3
V: TRBV20-1
size: few
DNA: TGCAGTGCTAGCGGGACTGGATACACAGATACGCAGTATTTT
CDR3: CSASGTGYTDTQYF

D: -
J: TRBJ1-5
V: TRBV4-2
size: -
DNA: TGTGCCAGCAGCCAAGACCAGGGGCTTGGGGGTCAGCCCCAGCATTTT
CDR3: CASSQDQGLGGQPQHF

D: -
J: TRBJ1-6
V: TRBV6-5
size: few
DNA: TGTGCCAGCAGTTACGGGTTCTCCAGCTCCTATAATTCACCCCTCCACTTT
CDR3: CASSYGFSSSYNSPLHF

D: -
J: TRBJ2-7
V: TRBV6-6
size: -
DNA: TGTGCCAGCAGCCCTGGCGAGCTATCAAAGCAGTACTTC
CDR3: CASSPGELSKQYF

D: TRBD2
J: TRBJ2-7
V: TRBV7-2
size: -
DNA: TGTGCCAGCAGCTTAGTCGGACTAGTCCCCGGGCAGTACTTC
CDR3: CASSLVGLVPGQYF

D: -
J: TRBJ1-5
V: TRBV15
size: few
DNA: TGTGCCACCAGAACTCGGACAGCCTGCAATCAGCCCCAGCATTTT
CDR3: CATRTRTACNQPQHF

D: -
J: TRBJ2-7
V: TRBV3-1
size: -
DNA: TGTGCCAGCAGCCAGGGGCGGTACAGTCTTCCCTCCTACGAGCAGTACTTC
CDR3: CASSQGRYSLPSYEQYF

D: -
J: TRBJ2-7
V: TRBV7-9
size: few
DNA: TGTGCCAGCAGCTTATCGGTCAACTACGAGCAGTACTTC
CDR3: CASSLSVNYEQYF

D: -
J: TRBJ2-7
V: TRBV7-2
size: many
DNA: TGTGCCAGCAGCTTAGGCTTTTACGAGCAGTACTTC
CDR3: CASSLGFYEQYF

D: TRBD1
J: TRBJ1-1
V: TRBV7-9
size: -
DNA: TGTGCCAGCAGCCAGGGACAGGGAAGGGGAAACACTGAAGCTTTCTTT
CDR3: CASSQGQGRGNTEAFF

D: -
J: TRBJ2-3
V: TRBV29-1
size: few
DNA: TGCAGCGTTGACCCGGCAGGCCCCACAGATACGCAGTATTTT
CDR3: CSVDPAGPTDTQYF

D: TRBD1
J: TRBJ2-7
V: TRBV7-9
size: few
DNA: TGTGCCAGCAGCTTAGCCCAGGGGGCGGTTTCTTTTGGCGAGCAGTACTTC
CDR3: CASSLAQGAVSFGEQYF